The clone carrying this T cell receptor beta chain was counted only a few times. No antigen is known for it. The data stem from a study of CD4 T cells in relation to SARS-CoV-2 and coronaviruses. Background on the study: Shared crossreactive spike epitopes were mapped to their HLA restriction. Findings and caveats of the study: Culture-expanded clones reflect memory recall rather than primary priming during culture.

Germline V gives CDR1 SQVTM, CDR2 ANQGSEA. The V end lost 3 bases, the J end lost 0 bases, and 5 bases lay between the germline ends. This CDR3 has 13 amino acids. The unexposed donors gave CD4+ T cells in about 2010-2019, prior to COVID-19. Naive and memory CD4+ T cell DNA was deep-sequenced without culture. Assay: immunoSEQ multiplex PCR; the TCRdb copy retains only in-frame clones and omits some. Of about 59,000 clones listed, 86% are singletons. Source material: memory CD4+ T cells from PBMCs. This chain links TRBV29-1 with TRBJ2-2; D unclear. The sequence derives from a human donor in good health. The CDR3 spells CSVDRANTGELFF. In nucleotides, the CDR3 is TGCAGCGTTGACCGAGCGAACACCGGGGAGCTGTTTTTT.